Sequencing of this T cell receptor beta chain was carried out in a study of identical twins (TCRdb year 2016). Describing the broader study: To test whether fetal clonotypes persist, the study used deep sequencing on TCR alpha and beta repertoires from monozygotic twins, unrelated adults of various ages, and cord blood. To rule out contamination, replicate twin experiments were performed at different times with different library preparation protocols.

To prepare the library, 5' RACE was applied. The instrument was an Illumina HiSeq 2000. Template switching added a universal primer binding site, and the final cDNA carried a unique molecular identifier that allowed TCR cDNA molecules to be counted accurately. Specific primers in the conserved constant-segment region were used to synthesize first-strand cDNA for TCR alpha and beta chains. To control for contamination, every cDNA library carried two barcodes: a SMART-Mk sample barcode plus Illumina barcodes. TruSeq adapter sequences and Illumina sample barcodes were added in two successive PCR steps. The TCR alpha and beta cDNA libraries were sequenced on the Illumina HiSeq platform using custom primers. The study's processing was this. Raw reads were processed with MiGEC to extract unique molecular identifiers, and MiXCR was used to determine CDR3 positions. Recombination models were inferred per individual with the repgenHMM and IGoR tools using an EM algorithm. The tcR package in R was used for shared clonotype analysis, with sharing normalized by the product of cloneset sizes. Out-of-frame nonproductive sequences were analyzed to study raw recombination free of thymic and clonal selection effects. The public reads were quality trimmed at Q25 with fastp and then assembled into clones with MiXCR by TCRdb, keeping productive beta chains. Records with the same CDR3 protein are collapsed into one entry carrying the most frequent genes and DNA. The V and J calls come from TCRdb's annotation, not from the publication. In this sample the table shows fewer than 550,000 distinct CDR3 sequences, roughly 15% of which occur a single time. More than 0.4% of the sample lies in the top ten.

Only healthy Caucasian donors were included. Three pairs of female monozygotic twins, all aged roughly 18 to 29 years, were included in the twin cohort. Positive isolation kits from Invitrogen were used to isolate the CD4+ and CD8+ T cell populations. From the cysteine through the phenylalanine, the CDR3 covers 13 amino acids. The retained sequence is limited to the CDR3, 39 bases, with the frame set at the first base. Between the V and J ends, shortened by 5 bases and 8 bases respectively, the junction contains 13 bases. This clonotype was recorded a few times. No antigen is known for it. No base-level quality is on record; no much larger clone is a single base apart. Points the paper makes about the study in general: Because the same donors could not be followed over many years, the conclusions relied on cross-sectional statistical analysis. Fewer insertions were carried by abundant cord blood beta clonotypes, a similar but weaker trend appeared in young adult naive repertoires, and no such trend appeared in memory repertoires. A weaker excess of twin sharing was found in beta out-of-frame sequences because the signal-to-noise ratio was lowered by fewer shared sequences. Invariant T cells such as MAIT and iNKT could partly confound zero-insertion analyses, although diverse VJ usage argued against such confounding for most clonotypes. Recombination models systematically underestimated out-of-frame TCR alpha sharing in monozygotic twins but agreed with sharing between unrelated individuals. Compared with coincidental sharing between unrelated individuals, out-of-frame TCR alpha sequences shared between twins had an excess of sequences with low generation probability.

The data were also submitted as part of a second study, on yellow fever vaccine responses in identical twins. Per the second study: The T cell response to vaccination in identical twins was reported by the authors to appear partly convergent and partly personalized. In identical twins, the study followed T cell clones that responded to the vaccine with precision.

The sequence was collected from a woman aged 18 to 35 in good health. Sample: CD4+ T cells sorted from blood. The chain is encoded by TRBV12-3 or TRBV12-4 joined to TRBJ2-4; the D segment cannot be called with confidence. The sequenced DNA: TGTGCCAGCAGTCCCGCTCAGATGTACATTCAGTACTTC. Its product reads: CASSPAQMYIQYF.